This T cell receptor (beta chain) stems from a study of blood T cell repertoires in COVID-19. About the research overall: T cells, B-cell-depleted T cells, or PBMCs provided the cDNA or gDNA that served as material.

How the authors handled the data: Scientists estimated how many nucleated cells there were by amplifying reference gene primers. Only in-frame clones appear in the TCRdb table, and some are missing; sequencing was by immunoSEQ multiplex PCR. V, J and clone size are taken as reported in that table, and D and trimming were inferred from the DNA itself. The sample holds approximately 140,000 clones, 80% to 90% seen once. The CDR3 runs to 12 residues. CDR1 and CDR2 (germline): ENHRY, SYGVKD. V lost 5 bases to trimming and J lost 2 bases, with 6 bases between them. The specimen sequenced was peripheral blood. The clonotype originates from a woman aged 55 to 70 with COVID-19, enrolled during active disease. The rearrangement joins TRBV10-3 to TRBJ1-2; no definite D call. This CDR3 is CAISYENYGYTF. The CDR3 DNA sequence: TGTGCCATCAGTTACGAGAACTATGGCTACACCTTC.